This TCR beta chain was sequenced in a study of technical replicates of blood from a handful of donors. Here immunoSEQ multiplex PCR was the method, and the copy in TCRdb shows in-frame clones only, minus some. Among almost 85,000 clones listed, roughly 97% were seen once. Germline V gene data show CDR1 as SGDLS and CDR2 as YYNGEE. The CDR3 totals 14 residues. Trimming took 3 bases from V and 0 from J, leaving 7 bases between them. The chain links TRBV9 to TRBJ1-3, with D unclear. The source material was T cells isolated from PBMCs. The sequence derives from a human donor in good health. As DNA, the CDR3 is TGTGCCAGCAGCGGACACCTCTCTGGAAACACCATATATTTT. Translating gives CASSGHLSGNTIYF.